This T cell receptor beta chain comes out of a study of regulatory T cells in long-lasting Graves disease. The study's findings and limits: Comparison showed that persistent patients shared more public clonotypes (under 3,000) than new patients (approximately 930).

This clonotype has only a few counts. Its matching antigen is unknown. The TCR beta library used iRepertoire HTBI primers with Arm-PCR amplification of CDR3. Each CDR3 protein gets one entry after TCRdb re-called the multiplex PCR reads with MiXCR. There are approximately 400,000 distinct CDR3 sequences in the sample; about an eighth occur only once, and under 20% lies in the top ten. Between the trimmed V and J ends, which lost 5 bases and 6 bases, there was a span of 19 bases. The germline V gene has CDR1 SEHNR and CDR2 FQNEAQ (reference sequence). This CDR3 contains 15 residues. The time point is: newly diagnosed GD, antithyroid drugs for less than 3 months. RNA isolated from PBMCs was used to make the TCR library. Another study also made use of these data, one on T cells in Graves' hyperthyroidism and ophthalmopathy. From that paper: RT-PCR in the first round (using the HTBI primer set) targeted the TCR CDR3.

The specimen was peripheral blood mononuclear cells (PBMCs), collected at new diagnosis, from a patient treated with antithyroid drugs. This chain links TRBV7-9 with TRBJ1-1, with D possibly being TRBD1 (6 bases). The clonotype originates from a woman aged 18-29 years with Graves disease. The chain's CDR3 is CASSPHGGAGAEAFF. CDR3 in DNA: TGTGCCAGCAGCCCTCATGGGGGGGCCGGCGCTGAAGCTTTCTTT.